These T cell receptor beta chains were read from a single sample in a study of blood T cell repertoires in COVID-19. Assay: immunoSEQ multiplex PCR; the TCRdb copy retains only in-frame clones and omits some. The sample lists 70,000 to 95,000 clones; about 90% were seen once. Material: peripheral blood. Receptor source: a woman between 65 and 79 years old with acute or convalescent COVID-19. Both conserved end residues are part of each CDR3. Each record gives: D gene, J gene, V gene, CDR3 protein. The D gene is left open where the match is weak.

>.|TRBJ1-2|TRBV14
CASSQTQYYGYTF
>.|TRBJ2-7|TRBV13
CASSLGPGYEQYF
>.|TRBJ2-1|TRBV3-1/TRBV3-2
CASSQTDSHEQFF
>.|TRBJ2-7|TRBV19
CASSIFGAGDEQYF
>TRBD1|TRBJ1-5|TRBV27
CASSGQGAQPQHF
>.|TRBJ2-7|TRBV7-9
CASSLDLSSYEQYF
>.|TRBJ2-1|TRBV12-3/TRBV12-4
CASSHTTSREQFF
>.|TRBJ1-2|TRBV5-4
CASSPPGGLFYGYTF
>.|TRBJ2-1|TRBV6-4
CASSVGGKQFF
>.|TRBJ2-2|TRBV7-8
CASRRQVRTGELFF
>.|TRBJ2-2|TRBV7-3
CASSKTTHTGELFF
>.|TRBJ2-2|TRBV7-6
CASSSTPGTGELFF
>.|TRBJ1-4|TRBV9
CASRGPLGTTNEKLFF
>.|TRBJ2-2|TRBV9
CASSGAGAEYTGELFF
>.|TRBJ2-2|TRBV7-6
CASSLRGGGGRNTGELFF
>.|TRBJ1-1|TRBV3-1/TRBV3-2
CASSQPQTGGNTEAFF
>TRBD2|TRBJ2-1|TRBV9
CASSVDFSGGRNEQFF
>.|TRBJ2-1|TRBV3-1/TRBV3-2
CASSQVVGSSFNEQFF
>.|TRBJ2-7|TRBV30
CAWSGGKRDYEQYF
>.|TRBJ2-6|TRBV2
CASSAASSGANVLTF
>TRBD1|TRBJ1-2|TRBV19
CASSILPGQGVNYGYTF
>TRBD2|TRBJ2-7|TRBV7-2
CASSLVGLSLAVEQYF
>.|TRBJ1-1|TRBV29-1
CSATTGHVEAFF
>.|TRBJ1-5|TRBV2
CASRAHRATNQPQHF
>.|TRBJ2-7|TRBV6-6
CASSYGRYEQYF
>TRBD1|TRBJ2-7|TRBV5-5
CASRPDGRGLGGQYF
>.|TRBJ2-2|TRBV28
CASESGGPRNTGELFF
>.|TRBJ2-5|TRBV18
CASSPDRQETQYF
>TRBD1|TRBJ1-2|TRBV6-1
CASSEEGQGLRGYTF
>TRBD2|TRBJ2-2|TRBV19
CASSQSSGSTGELFF
>.|TRBJ1-2|TRBV5-4
CASSLGQGNYGYTF
>TRBD1|TRBJ2-1|TRBV5-1
CASSQPTGDLTNEQFF
>TRBD2|TRBJ2-3|TRBV5-4
CASSGYSGGRTDTQYF
>TRBD1|TRBJ2-5|TRBV7-8
CASSLGQQETQYF
>.|TRBJ1-3|TRBV2
CASTSIMGRSSGNTIYF
>TRBD2|TRBJ2-1|TRBV19
CASSMSGGQFF
>.|TRBJ2-1|TRBV5-6
CASSLYASPKVYEQFF
>TRBD1|TRBJ1-5|TRBV7-2
CASSLGQGSNQPQHF
>TRBD2|TRBJ2-2|TRBV2
CASSIGLGSPGELFF
>TRBD2|TRBJ2-1|TRBV28
CASSLFTSGRLGYNEQFF
>.|TRBJ2-1|TRBV7-9
CASSPGGGPRYNEQFF
>.|TRBJ2-1|TRBV6-6
CASSKVSYNEQFF
>TRBD1|TRBJ1-6|TRBV19
CASSAGGLNSPLHF
>.|TRBJ1-4|TRBV5-1
CASRHKQEINEKLFF
>TRBD1|TRBJ1-2|TRBV7-6
CASSPRTGSHGYTF
>TRBD1|TRBJ2-1|TRBV23-1
CASRRTGAHVLSYNEQFF
>.|TRBJ2-3|TRBV27
CASSPTWATDTQYF
>TRBD1|TRBJ1-2|TRBV5-1
CASSSGPGQGIYGYTF
>TRBD2|TRBJ2-3|TRBV7-6
CASSLIRLAGGPIDTQYF